What follows are 30 T cell receptor beta chains derived from one specimen sequenced in a study of siplizumab effects on memory and regulatory T cells. Only in-frame clones appear in the TCRdb table, and some are missing; sequencing was by immunoSEQ multiplex PCR. Of 85,000 or so clones detected, around 95% appear once; the ten largest clones hold about a fifth. Sequencing used CD8+ T cells sorted from blood. The origin of the receptors is a human donor in good health.

The chain recombines TRBV18 with TRBJ2-1; D not resolved. CDR3 size: 13 residues. CDR1 is KGHSH, CDR2 LQKENI, per germline. Trimming removed 3 bases at V and 0 bases at J, with 3 bases between. The CDR3 region is CASSPYSYNEQFF. As DNA, the CDR3 is TGTGCCAGCTCACCTTACTCCTACAATGAGCAGTTCTTC.

The CDR3 DNA follows: TGTGCCAGCAGTTTAGCGGGGGCATCGTACAATGAGCAGTTCTTC. Residues: CASSLAGASYNEQFF. V gene TRBV27 combines with J gene TRBJ2-1; D is possibly TRBD2 (7 bases). The CDR3 has 15 amino acids. CDR1 is MNHEY and CDR2 is SMNVEV in the germline V gene (reference sequence). Trimming took off 2 bases at V and 4 bases at J, with 12 bases between the two ends.

This chain connects TRBV19 to TRBJ2-1, with D possibly TRBD2 on 5 matching bases. Trimming pared 1 base from V and 8 bases from J, leaving 6 bases between. Per germline, CDR1 LNHDA and CDR2 SQIVND (reference sequence). This CDR3 has 12 amino acids. The CDR3 loop reads CASSIVGDEQFF. CDR3 nucleotides: TGTGCCAGTAGTATAGTGGGAGATGAGCAGTTCTTC.

This chain links TRBV11-2 with TRBJ1-2; D unclear. The CDR3 length is 14 residues. Germline V gene sequence: CDR1 SGHAT, CDR2 FQNNGV. V was pared by 1 base and J by 0 bases, with 6 bases between. The CDR3 loop is CASSLVRPNYGYTF. The CDR3 nucleotides read TGTGCCAGCAGCTTAGTAAGACCTAACTATGGCTACACCTTC.

The chain recombines TRBV9 with TRBJ2-2, with 7 bases that match TRBD2. V trimming: 4 bases; J trimming: 7 bases; junction bases outside the gene matches: 1. This CDR3 spans 12 amino acids. Germline V gene lookup returns CDR1 SGDLS and CDR2 YYNGEE. The chain's CDR3 is CASSLAGGELFF. CDR3 sequence (DNA): TGTGCCAGCAGCTTAGCGGGCGGGGAGCTGTTTTTT.

The genes are TRBV2 and TRBJ2-7; D gene uncertain. This CDR3 has 15 amino acids. Germline V gene lookup returns CDR1 SNHLY and CDR2 FYNNEI. The ends were cut back, 1 base at V and 0 bases at J, with 10 bases in the middle. As DNA, the CDR3 is TGTGCCAGCAGTGAAGGTCATCCATCCTCCTACGAGCAGTACTTC. Translation: CASSEGHPSSYEQYF.

The V and J genes are TRBV13 and TRBJ1-3; TRBD1 matches at 8 bases. J lost 12 bases, V lost 5 bases, and 9 bases had no gene match. The CDR3 has 13 residues. Germline lookup yields CDR1 PRHDT and CDR2 FYEKMQ (reference sequence). CDR3 sequence reads: CASSERQGLGIYF. Written as DNA, the CDR3 is TGTGCCAGCAGCGAAAGACAGGGGTTGGGCATATATTTT.

V gene TRBV21-1 combines with J gene TRBJ2-5; the table's D call of TRBD2 was not tested on the DNA. TRBV21-1 is marked as a pseudogene. There are 18 residues in the CDR3. In nucleotides, the CDR3 is TGTGCCAGCAGCAAAGAAGGGACTAGCGGGAGCCCGGGGATCGCCCAGTACTTC. Translation gives CASSKEGTSGSPGIAQYF.

The J gene is TRBJ2-3, the V gene TRBV10-3, with D perhaps TRBD1 (6 bases). The CDR3 is 16 amino acids. Trimming cost V 2 bases and J 0 bases, with 12 bases left between them. Germline-derived CDR1 and CDR2 are ENHRY and SYGVKD. This CDR3 is CAISEGGAGSTDTQYF. Written as DNA, the CDR3 is TGTGCCATCAGTGAGGGGGGCGCGGGCAGCACAGATACGCAGTATTTT.

The genes are TRBV15 and TRBJ2-2; 8 bases are shared with TRBD1. Germline V lookup: CDR1 LNHNV, CDR2 YYDKDF (reference sequence). Trimming took 7 bases from V and 0 from J; bases not matched to a gene: 4. The CDR3 extends over 15 amino acids. The CDR3 nucleotides read TGTGCCACCAAGGAACAGGGGGCGAACACCGGGGAGCTGTTTTTT. It specifies CATKEQGANTGELFF.

The table lists this clone with a count of one. This chain uses TRBV12-5 with TRBJ2-2, with no clear D. V was pared by 2 bases and J by 6 bases, with 4 bases between. The CDR3 has 12 residues. Germline V lookup: CDR1 LGHNT, CDR2 FRNRAP. The CDR3 nucleotides read TGTGCTAGTGGTTTGAGAGCCGGGGAGCTGTTTTTT. Protein: CASGLRAGELFF.

The DNA of the CDR3 is TGTGCCAGTAGTGCGGGAGGACCCTACAATGAGCAGTTCTTC. Translation gives CASSAGGPYNEQFF. This chain connects TRBV19 to TRBJ2-1, with TRBD2 matching over 8 bases. This CDR3 is built from 14 residues. Germline V lookup: CDR1 LNHDA, CDR2 SQIVND (reference sequence). V lost 5 bases to trimming and J lost 2 bases; unmatched junction nucleotides: 2.

The J gene is TRBJ2-7, the V gene TRBV2; 8 bases fit TRBD1. J gave up 2 bases and V 7 bases, and 7 bases lay outside the gene matches. Germline V CDR1 and CDR2: SNHLY, FYNNEI. This CDR3 comprises 14 residues. CDR3: CASTYGTGAYEQYF. Written as DNA, the CDR3 is TGTGCCAGCACTTACGGGACAGGTGCCTACGAGCAGTACTTC.

This chain joins TRBV29-1 and TRBJ2-6; no firm D call. Germline CDR1 SQVTM, CDR2 ANQGSEA. Trimming took 6 bases from V and 2 from J, leaving 8 bases between them. The CDR3 length is 13 residues. CDR3 sequence reads: CSVGPAGANVLTF. For the CDR3, the DNA is TGCAGCGTCGGGCCTGCTGGGGCCAACGTCCTGACTTTC.

About this clone itself: Other nucleotide sequences from this sample produce the same CDR3. The chain couples TRBV19 to TRBJ2-1; D gene uncertain. This CDR3 is 13 amino acids long. The germline V and J ends were trimmed by 5 bases and 3 bases, with 8 bases remaining between them. Germline assignment: CDR1 LNHDA and CDR2 SQIVND (reference sequence). This chain's CDR3 is CASSESSYNEQFF. As DNA, the CDR3 is TGTGCCAGTAGTGAGTCTAGCTACAATGAGCAGTTCTTC. The whole variable domain, filled in from reference TRBV19 and TRBJ2-1, reads DGGITQSPKYLFRKEGQNVTLSCEQNLNHDAMYWYRQDPGQGLRLIYYSQIVNDFQKGDIAEGYSVSREKKESFPLTVTSAQKNPTAFYLCASSESSYNEQFFGPGTRLTVL.

The chain employs TRBV6-4 and TRBJ2-7; 8 bases match TRBD1. With 3 bases clipped from V and 4 bases from J, the junction kept 5 bases outside the gene matches. Germline loops: CDR1 MRHNA, CDR2 SNTAGT. The CDR3 contains 14 residues. In DNA form, the CDR3 reads TGTGCCAGCAGTGAACAGGGGGGTTCGTACGAGCAGTACTTC. Translating gives CASSEQGGSYEQYF.

The J gene is TRBJ2-1, the V gene TRBV19; D gene unclear. CDR3 size: 14 residues. Trimming removed 3 bases from V and 4 bases from J, with 10 bases in between. Germline CDR1 reads LNHDA; CDR2 reads SQIVND (reference sequence). CDR3 amino acids: CASSISLGYNEQFF. CDR3 bases: TGTGCCAGTAGTATCAGCTTGGGGTACAATGAGCAGTTCTTC.

The chain employs TRBV27 and TRBJ2-7; 7 bases agree with TRBD1. The junction had 23 bases not matched to a gene; V was cut back by 6 bases and J by 3 bases. Germline CDR1 reads MNHEY; CDR2 reads SMNVEV (reference sequence). This CDR3 contains 19 residues. For the CDR3, the DNA is TGTGCCAGCAGCTGGACAGGACAGTTAGCACAATCATCCCACTACGAGCAGTACTTC. Protein: CASSWTGQLAQSSHYEQYF.

The chain recombines TRBV11-2 with TRBJ2-5; no firm D call. CDR1 and CDR2 from the germline V gene are SGHAT and FQNNGV. The V end was cut by 1 base, the J end by 1 base, with 7 bases between. The CDR3 length is 14 residues. The CDR3 protein is CASSLGYGQETQYF. Written as DNA, the CDR3 is TGTGCCAGCAGCTTAGGTTATGGCCAAGAGACCCAGTACTTC. Looking up the rest from reference TRBV11-2 and TRBJ2-5 gives the full variable domain: EAGVAQSPRYKIIEKRQSVAFWCNPISGHATLYWYQQILGQGPKLLIQFQNNGVVDDSQLPKDRFSAERLKGVDSTLKIQPAKLEDSAVYLCASSLGYGQETQYFGPGTRLLVL.

The rearrangement uses TRBV7-3 and TRBJ2-3; D ambiguous. This CDR3 region has 15 residues. CDR1 and CDR2 (germline): SGHTA, FQGTGA. Trimming left V 5 bases short and J 1 base short, with 13 bases between. The CDR3 nucleotides read TGTGCCAGCAGCCTCCGGACCCGAGGCACAGATACGCAGTATTTT. Translating it yields CASSLRTRGTDTQYF.

The rearrangement uses TRBV6-4 and TRBJ2-3; 8 bases align to TRBD2. This CDR3 comprises 15 residues. V lost 3 bases to trimming and J lost 2 bases; unmatched junction nucleotides: 4. Germline V CDR1 and CDR2: MRHNA, SNTAGT. This CDR3 is CASSDLAGDTDTQYF. CDR3 nucleotide sequence: TGTGCCAGCAGTGATCTAGCGGGCGACACAGATACGCAGTATTTT.

The chain has TRBV4-1 and TRBJ2-7; 10 bases map to TRBD1. V was pared by 3 bases and J by 7 bases, with 9 bases of the junction left unmatched. Germline V gene data show CDR1 as MGHRA and CDR2 as YSYEKL. CDR3 length: 15 residues. The CDR3 nucleotides are TGCGCCAGCAGCCATGCTGGGACAGGGGCTTGGGAGCAGTACTTC. Its translation: CASSHAGTGAWEQYF.

The rearrangement joins TRBV9 to TRBJ2-1; tentatively, D is TRBD2 (6 bases). The CDR3 extends over 15 amino acids. Germline lookup yields CDR1 SGDLS and CDR2 YYNGEE. Trimming took 0 bases from V and 8 from J, leaving 15 bases between them. Written as DNA, the CDR3 is TGTGCCAGCAGCGTAGCTCTGGGGGGATGGTATGAGCAGTTCTTC. This encodes CASSVALGGWYEQFF.

The V and J genes are TRBV27 and TRBJ2-7; 7 positions agree with TRBD1. This CDR3 is 14 amino acids long. Trimming at V came to 5 bases and at J to 3 bases, leaving 7 bases not matched to a gene. Germline loops: CDR1 MNHEY, CDR2 SMNVEV (reference sequence). CDR3: CASSLTGSFYEQYF. The CDR3 DNA is TGTGCCAGCAGTCTGACAGGGTCCTTCTACGAGCAGTACTTC.

The rearrangement links TRBV27 to TRBJ2-1, with D hard to call. Trimming took off 6 bases at V and 0 bases at J, with 9 bases between the two ends. Germline-derived CDR1 and CDR2 are MNHEY and SMNVEV (reference sequence). This CDR3 is 14 amino acids long. DNA of the CDR3: TGTGCCAGCAGCGATCTTAGCTCCTACAATGAGCAGTTCTTC. It yields the protein CASSDLSSYNEQFF.

This chain joins TRBV11-2 and TRBJ2-3; D ambiguous. Per germline, CDR1 SGHAT and CDR2 FQNNGV. CDR3 length: 14 residues. Trimming left V 3 bases short and J 2 bases short, with 9 bases between. CDR3 DNA sequence: TGTGCCAGCAGCTTCCTGGTCGCCACAGATACGCAGTATTTT. Protein: CASSFLVATDTQYF. The complete variable domain, with remaining parts taken from reference TRBV11-2 and TRBJ2-3, reads EAGVAQSPRYKIIEKRQSVAFWCNPISGHATLYWYQQILGQGPKLLIQFQNNGVVDDSQLPKDRFSAERLKGVDSTLKIQPAKLEDSAVYLCASSFLVATDTQYFGPGTRLTVL.

The gene calls are TRBV5-4 and TRBJ2-3, with D maybe TRBD1 (5 bases). The V end was cut by 6 bases, the J end by 0 bases, with 14 bases between. The CDR3 is 15 residues long. Germline V gives CDR1 SGHNT, CDR2 YYREEE (reference sequence). The CDR3 is CASTPPTESTDTQYF. In DNA, the CDR3 is TGTGCCAGCACCCCCCCGACAGAGAGCACAGATACGCAGTATTTT. Complete variable domain (other parts from reference TRBV5-4 and TRBJ2-3): ETGVTQSPTHLIKTRGQQVTLRCSSQSGHNTVSWYQQALGQGPQFIFQYYREEENGRGNFPPRFSGLQFPNYSSELNVNALELDDSALYLCASTPPTESTDTQYFGPGTRLTVL.

The sample holds one count of this clone. This rearrangement joins TRBV7-2 to TRBJ1-5; D is uncertain. Trimming took off 2 bases at V and 2 bases at J, with 13 bases between the two ends. Looked up from germline, CDR1 is SGHTA and CDR2 is FQGNSA. This CDR3 spans 16 amino acids. CDR3 bases: TGTGCCAGCAGCTTATCCCGTTTTAGAGGCAATCAGCCCCAGCATTTT. This translates into CASSLSRFRGNQPQHF.

The genes are TRBV15 and TRBJ2-1; 10 nucleotides line up with TRBD2. V lost 0 bases to trimming and J lost 4 bases; unmatched junction nucleotides: 6. The CDR3 is made up of 17 amino acids. Germline V CDR1 and CDR2: LNHNV, YYDKDF (reference sequence). The CDR3 sequence: CATSRDGEREGYNEQFF. The CDR3 nucleotides read TGTGCCACCAGCAGAGATGGGGAGCGGGAGGGTTACAATGAGCAGTTCTTC.

The V and J genes are TRBV27 and TRBJ1-2; weak D call: TRBD1 (6 bases). Per the germline V gene, CDR1 is MNHEY and CDR2 is SMNVEV (reference sequence). CDR3 length: 14 residues. With 4 bases removed from V and 7 bases from J, the gap between germline ends came to 16 bases. DNA for the CDR3: TGTGCCAGCAGTTCTTCAGGGGACGCGGTTGGCTACACCTTC. Protein: CASSSSGDAVGYTF.